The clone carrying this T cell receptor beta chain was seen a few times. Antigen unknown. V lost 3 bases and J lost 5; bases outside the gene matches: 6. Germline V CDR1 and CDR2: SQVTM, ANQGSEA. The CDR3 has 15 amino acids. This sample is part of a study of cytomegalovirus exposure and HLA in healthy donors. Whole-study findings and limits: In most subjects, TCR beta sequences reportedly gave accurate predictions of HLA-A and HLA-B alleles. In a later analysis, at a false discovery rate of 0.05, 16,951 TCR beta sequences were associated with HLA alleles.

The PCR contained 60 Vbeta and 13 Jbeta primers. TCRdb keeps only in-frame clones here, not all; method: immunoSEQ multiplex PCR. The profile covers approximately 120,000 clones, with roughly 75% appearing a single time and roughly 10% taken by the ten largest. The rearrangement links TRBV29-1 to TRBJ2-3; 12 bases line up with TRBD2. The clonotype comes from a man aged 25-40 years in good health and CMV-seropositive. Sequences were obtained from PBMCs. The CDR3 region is CSVDPTSGRIDTQYF. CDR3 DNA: TGCAGCGTTGACCCGACTAGCGGGAGAATAGATACGCAGTATTTT.